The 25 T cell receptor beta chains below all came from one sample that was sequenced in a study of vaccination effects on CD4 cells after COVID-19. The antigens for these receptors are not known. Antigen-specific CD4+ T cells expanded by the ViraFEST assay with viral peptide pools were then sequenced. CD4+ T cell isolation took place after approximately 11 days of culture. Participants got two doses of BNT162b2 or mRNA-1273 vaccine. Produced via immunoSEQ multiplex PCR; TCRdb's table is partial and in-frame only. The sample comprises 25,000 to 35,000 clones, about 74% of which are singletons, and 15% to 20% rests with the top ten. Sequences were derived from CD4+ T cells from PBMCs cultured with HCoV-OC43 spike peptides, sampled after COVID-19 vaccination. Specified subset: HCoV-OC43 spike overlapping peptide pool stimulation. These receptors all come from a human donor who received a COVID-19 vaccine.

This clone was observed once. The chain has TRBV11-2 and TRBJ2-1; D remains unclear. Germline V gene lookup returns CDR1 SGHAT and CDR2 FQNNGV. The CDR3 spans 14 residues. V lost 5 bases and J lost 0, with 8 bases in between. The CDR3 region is CASSLWSSYNEQFF. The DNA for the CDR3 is TGTGCCAGCAGCCTATGGAGCTCCTACAATGAGCAGTTCTTC.

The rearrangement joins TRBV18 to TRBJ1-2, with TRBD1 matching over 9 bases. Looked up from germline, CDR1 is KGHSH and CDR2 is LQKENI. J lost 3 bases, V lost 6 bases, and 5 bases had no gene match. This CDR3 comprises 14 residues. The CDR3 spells CASSPGQGHYGYTF. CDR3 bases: TGTGCCAGCTCGCCGGGACAGGGTCACTATGGCTACACCTTC.

The CDR3: CASSPGPLRTGELFF. The CDR3 nucleotides read TGTGCCAGCAGCCCGGGCCCCCTCAGGACCGGGGAGCTGTTTTTT. The chain recombines TRBV9 with TRBJ2-2; D gene uncertain. Per germline, CDR1 SGDLS and CDR2 YYNGEE. The CDR3 has 15 amino acids. V was cut by 4 bases and J by 5 bases, with 15 bases left in between.

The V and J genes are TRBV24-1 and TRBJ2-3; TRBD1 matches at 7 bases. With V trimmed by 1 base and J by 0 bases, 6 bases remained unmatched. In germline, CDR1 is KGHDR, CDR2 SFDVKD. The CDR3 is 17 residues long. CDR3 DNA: TGTGCCACCAGTGATTTCCGAGCAGGGGGAAGCACAGATACGCAGTATTTT. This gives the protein CATSDFRAGGSTDTQYF.

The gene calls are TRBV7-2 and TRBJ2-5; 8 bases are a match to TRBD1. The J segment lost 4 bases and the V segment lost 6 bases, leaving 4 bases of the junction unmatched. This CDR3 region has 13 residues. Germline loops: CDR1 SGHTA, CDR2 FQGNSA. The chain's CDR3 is CASRKTGVETQYF. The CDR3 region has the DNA TGTGCCAGCAGAAAGACAGGGGTAGAGACCCAGTACTTC.

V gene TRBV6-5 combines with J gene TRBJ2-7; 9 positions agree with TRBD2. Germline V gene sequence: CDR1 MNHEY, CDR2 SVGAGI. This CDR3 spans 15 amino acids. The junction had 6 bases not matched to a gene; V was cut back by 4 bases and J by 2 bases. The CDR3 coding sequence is TGTGCCAGCAGTTCCTTAGCGGGAGCGACCTACGAGCAGTACTTC. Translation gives CASSSLAGATYEQYF.

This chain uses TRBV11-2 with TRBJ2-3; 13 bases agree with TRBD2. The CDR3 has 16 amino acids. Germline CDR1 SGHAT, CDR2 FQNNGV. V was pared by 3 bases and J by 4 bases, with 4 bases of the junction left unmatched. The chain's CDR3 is CASSFLTSGGPDTQYF. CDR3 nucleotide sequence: TGTGCCAGCAGCTTTCTGACTAGCGGGGGGCCAGATACGCAGTATTTT.

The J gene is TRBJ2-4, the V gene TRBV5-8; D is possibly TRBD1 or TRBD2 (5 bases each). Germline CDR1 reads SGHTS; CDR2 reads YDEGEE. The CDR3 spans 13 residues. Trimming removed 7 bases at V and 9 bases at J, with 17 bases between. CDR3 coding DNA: TGTGCCAGCGGGGGTGGTACCTATGGCATTCAGTACTTC. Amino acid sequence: CASGGGTYGIQYF.

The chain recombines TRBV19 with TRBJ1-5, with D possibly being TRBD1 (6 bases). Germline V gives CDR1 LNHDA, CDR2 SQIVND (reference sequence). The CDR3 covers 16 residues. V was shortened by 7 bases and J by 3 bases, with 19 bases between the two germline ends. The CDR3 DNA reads TGTGCCAGTATGGGGAAGCAGGGGCCTACCAATCAGCCCCAGCATTTT. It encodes CASMGKQGPTNQPQHF.

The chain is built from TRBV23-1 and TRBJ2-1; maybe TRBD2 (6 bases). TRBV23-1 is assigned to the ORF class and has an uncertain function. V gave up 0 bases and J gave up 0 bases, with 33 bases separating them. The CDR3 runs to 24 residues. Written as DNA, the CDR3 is TGCGCCAGCAGTCAATCGTTCGTGGACTCTTCGGGCAAGATTCTCGGGGGCTCCTACAATGAGCAGTTCTTC. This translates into CASSQSFVDSSGKILGGSYNEQFF.

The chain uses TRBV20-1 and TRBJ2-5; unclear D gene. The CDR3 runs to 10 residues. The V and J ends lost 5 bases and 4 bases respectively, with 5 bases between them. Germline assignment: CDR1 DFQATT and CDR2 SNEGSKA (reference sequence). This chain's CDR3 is CSASLETQYF. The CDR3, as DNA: TGCAGTGCTTCTCTAGAGACCCAGTACTTC.

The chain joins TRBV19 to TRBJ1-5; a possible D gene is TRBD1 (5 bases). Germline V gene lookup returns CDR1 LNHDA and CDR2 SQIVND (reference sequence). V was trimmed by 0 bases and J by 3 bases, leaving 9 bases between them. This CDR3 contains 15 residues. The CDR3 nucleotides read TGTGCCAGTAGTATAGATCAGACAGTCAATCAGCCCCAGCATTTT. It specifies CASSIDQTVNQPQHF.

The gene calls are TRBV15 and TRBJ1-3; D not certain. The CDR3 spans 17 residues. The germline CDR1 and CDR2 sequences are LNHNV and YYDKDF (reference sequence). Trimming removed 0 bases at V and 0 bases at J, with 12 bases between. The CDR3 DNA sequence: TGTGCCACCAGCAGAGATTTGCCGGGATCCTCTGGAAACACCATATATTTT. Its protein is CATSRDLPGSSGNTIYF.

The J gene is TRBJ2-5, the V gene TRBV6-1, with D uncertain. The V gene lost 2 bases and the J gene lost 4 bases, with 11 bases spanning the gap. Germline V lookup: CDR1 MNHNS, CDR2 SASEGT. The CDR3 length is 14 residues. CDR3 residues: CASSEWGSGETQYF. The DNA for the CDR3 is TGTGCCAGCAGTGAATGGGGTTCTGGAGAGACCCAGTACTTC.

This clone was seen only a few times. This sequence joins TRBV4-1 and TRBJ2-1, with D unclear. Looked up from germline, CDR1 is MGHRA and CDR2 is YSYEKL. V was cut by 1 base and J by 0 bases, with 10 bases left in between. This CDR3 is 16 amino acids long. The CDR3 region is CASSQVDLVSYNEQFF. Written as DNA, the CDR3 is TGCGCCAGCAGCCAAGTCGACCTAGTCTCCTACAATGAGCAGTTCTTC.

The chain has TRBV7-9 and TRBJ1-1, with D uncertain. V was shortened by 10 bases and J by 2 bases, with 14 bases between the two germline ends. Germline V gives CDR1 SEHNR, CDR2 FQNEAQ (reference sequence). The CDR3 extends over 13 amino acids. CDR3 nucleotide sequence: TGTGCCACCAGACGGCTCGGCAACACTGAAGCTTTCTTT. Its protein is CATRRLGNTEAFF.

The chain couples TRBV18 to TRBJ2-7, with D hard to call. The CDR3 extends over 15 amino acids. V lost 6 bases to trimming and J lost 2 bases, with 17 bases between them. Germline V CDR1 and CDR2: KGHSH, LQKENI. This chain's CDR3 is CASSQQPTATYEQYF. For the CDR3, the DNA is TGTGCCAGCTCTCAACAGCCCACCGCAACCTACGAGCAGTACTTC. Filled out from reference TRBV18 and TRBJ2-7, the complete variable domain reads NAGVMQNPRHLVRRRGQEARLRCSPMKGHSHVYWYRQLPEEGLKFMVYLQKENIIDESGMPKERFSAEFPKEGPSILRIQQVVRGDSAAYFCASSQQPTATYEQYFGPGTRLTVT.

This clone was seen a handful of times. CDR3 DNA: TGCGCCAGCAGCCGGGCCGGGACAGGGAACACTGAAGCTTTCTTT. This encodes CASSRAGTGNTEAFF. The chain links TRBV5-1 to TRBJ1-1; 8 nucleotides line up with TRBD1. The CDR3 is 15 amino acids. Germline CDR1 reads SGHRS; CDR2 reads YFSETQ. Unmatched junction bases numbered 6, after V lost 4 bases and J lost 1 base.

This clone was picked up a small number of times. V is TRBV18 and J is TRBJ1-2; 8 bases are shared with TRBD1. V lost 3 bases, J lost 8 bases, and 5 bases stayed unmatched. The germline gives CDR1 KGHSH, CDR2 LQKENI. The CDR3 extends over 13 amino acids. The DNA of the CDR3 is TGTGCCAGCTCACCGGACAGGGATGGGGGCTACACCTTC. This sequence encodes CASSPDRDGGYTF.

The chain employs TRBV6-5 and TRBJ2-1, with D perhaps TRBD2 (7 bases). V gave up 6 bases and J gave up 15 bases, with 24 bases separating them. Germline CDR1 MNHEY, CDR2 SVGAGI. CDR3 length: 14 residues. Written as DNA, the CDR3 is TGTGCCAGCAGGCCCACCACAAGGGGAGGGGGTCTGTTCTTC. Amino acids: CASRPTTRGGGLFF.

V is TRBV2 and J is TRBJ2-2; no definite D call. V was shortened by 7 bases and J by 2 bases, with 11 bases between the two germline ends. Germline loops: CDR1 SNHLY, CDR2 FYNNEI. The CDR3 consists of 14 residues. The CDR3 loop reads CASTFRRNTGELFF. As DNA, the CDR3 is TGTGCCAGCACCTTCAGGCGAAACACCGGGGAGCTGTTTTTT.

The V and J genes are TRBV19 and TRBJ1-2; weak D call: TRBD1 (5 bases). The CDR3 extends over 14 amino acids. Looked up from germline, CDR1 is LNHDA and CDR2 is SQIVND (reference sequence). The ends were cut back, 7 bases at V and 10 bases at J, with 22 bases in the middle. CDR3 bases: TGTGCCAGTATTCCGGGGCAAAACAAGAATGTCTACACCTTC. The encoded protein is CASIPGQNKNVYTF.

This CDR3 reads CASSLWGGLTDTQYF. The CDR3 bases are TGTGCCAGCAGCTTATGGGGGGGTCTCACAGATACGCAGTATTTT. The rearrangement links TRBV7-6 to TRBJ2-3; 7 nucleotides agree with TRBD2. The junction had 4 bases not matched to a gene; V was cut back by 2 bases and J by 2 bases. Germline V gives CDR1 SGHVS, CDR2 FNYEAQ. CDR3 size: 15 residues.

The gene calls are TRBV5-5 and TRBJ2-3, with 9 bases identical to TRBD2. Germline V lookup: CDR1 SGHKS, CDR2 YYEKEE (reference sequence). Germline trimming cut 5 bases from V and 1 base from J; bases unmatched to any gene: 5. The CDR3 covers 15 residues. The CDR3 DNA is TGTGCCAGCAGTGCGGGGGGGCATGGCACAGATACGCAGTATTTT. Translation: CASSAGGHGTDTQYF.

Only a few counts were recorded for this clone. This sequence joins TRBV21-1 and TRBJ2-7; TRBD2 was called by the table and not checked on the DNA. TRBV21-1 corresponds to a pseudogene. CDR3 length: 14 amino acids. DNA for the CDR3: TGTGCCAGCAGCTACGAGGGTCGTCCCTACGAGCAGTACTTC. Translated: CASSYEGRPYEQYF.